The source of this TCR beta chain is a study of cytomegalovirus exposure and HLA in healthy donors. CDR3 size: 16 residues. The ends lost 0 bases at V and 3 bases at J; junction bases unmatched: 7. Germline V gene sequence: CDR1 SGHTS, CDR2 YDEGEE. Use of 60 Vbeta and 13 Jbeta primers characterized the PCR. Clones were sequenced by immunoSEQ multiplex PCR, and TCRdb holds only the in-frame ones, with some missing. This repertoire shows about 260,000 clones, approximately 85% found once; its top ten account for 1.5% to 2.5%. J is TRBJ2-7 and V is TRBV5-8; 9 nucleotides line up with TRBD1. The sequence was collected from a woman aged 40 to 50 in good health and CMV-seropositive. The sample was PBMCs. This chain's CDR3 is CASSLARRGQGYEQYF. The CDR3 DNA follows: TGTGCCAGCAGCTTGGCCAGAAGGGGACAGGGCTACGAGCAGTACTTC.